This TCR beta chain originates from a study of cytomegalovirus exposure and HLA in healthy donors. Study-level points and caveats: Certain sequence variants were highly shared and formed a cluster, and this cluster was likely a sequencing artifact. The study listed approximately 170 cytomegalovirus-associated TCR beta chains. Reportedly, fewer N-insertions than the approximately 600-donor mean appeared in an Asian-associated ancestry cluster in a later analysis.

Comments on this clone: Its matching antigen is unknown. Other DNA sequences in the sample encode the same CDR3.

Per germline, CDR1 LGHNA and CDR2 YNFKEQ. Trimming pared 1 base from V and 4 bases from J, leaving 10 bases between. The CDR3 runs to 14 residues. The primer mix had 60 Vbeta and 13 Jbeta primers. Sequenced by immunoSEQ multiplex PCR; TCRdb stores in-frame clones only, minus some. Among 120,000 to 150,000 clones listed, around 75% were seen once. The gene calls are TRBV4-2 and TRBJ2-5, with a tentative D call TRBD2 (6 bases). Input material: PBMCs. The source of this sequence is a man between 35 and 55 years old in good health and CMV-seronegative. This CDR3 reads CASSQAASAETQYF. The CDR3, as DNA: TGTGCCAGCAGCCAAGCGGCTAGCGCAGAGACCCAGTACTTC.